This T cell receptor beta chain was found in a study of cytomegalovirus exposure and HLA in healthy donors. Looking at the study overall: Previous work identified roughly 120 million unique TCR beta sequences from about 179 million T cells. Broader study findings: High specificity and sensitivity for cytomegalovirus status were reported for the classifier.

The PCR used 60 Vbeta and 13 Jbeta primers. Generated by immunoSEQ multiplex PCR, the TCRdb table keeps only in-frame clones and is missing some. The sample consists of under 110,000 clones, 75% of them appearing once. About this clone itself: The antigen is not known.

Germline loops: CDR1 LNHDA, CDR2 SQIVND (reference sequence). This CDR3 is built from 14 residues. The trim removed 8 bases at V and 5 bases at J, leaving 8 bases unmatched. This clonotype was obtained from a male donor in good health and CMV-seropositive. Sequenced material: PBMCs. J is TRBJ2-7 and V is TRBV19; 11 bases are shared with TRBD2. The DNA for the CDR3 is TGTGCCAGTGGAGAGACTAGCGGGGACCACGAGCAGTACTTC. Translated, it gives CASGETSGDHEQYF. The whole variable domain, filled in from reference TRBV19 and TRBJ2-7, reads DGGITQSPKYLFRKEGQNVTLSCEQNLNHDAMYWYRQDPGQGLRLIYYSQIVNDFQKGDIAEGYSVSREKKESFPLTVTSAQKNPTAFYLCASGETSGDHEQYFGPGTRLTVT.